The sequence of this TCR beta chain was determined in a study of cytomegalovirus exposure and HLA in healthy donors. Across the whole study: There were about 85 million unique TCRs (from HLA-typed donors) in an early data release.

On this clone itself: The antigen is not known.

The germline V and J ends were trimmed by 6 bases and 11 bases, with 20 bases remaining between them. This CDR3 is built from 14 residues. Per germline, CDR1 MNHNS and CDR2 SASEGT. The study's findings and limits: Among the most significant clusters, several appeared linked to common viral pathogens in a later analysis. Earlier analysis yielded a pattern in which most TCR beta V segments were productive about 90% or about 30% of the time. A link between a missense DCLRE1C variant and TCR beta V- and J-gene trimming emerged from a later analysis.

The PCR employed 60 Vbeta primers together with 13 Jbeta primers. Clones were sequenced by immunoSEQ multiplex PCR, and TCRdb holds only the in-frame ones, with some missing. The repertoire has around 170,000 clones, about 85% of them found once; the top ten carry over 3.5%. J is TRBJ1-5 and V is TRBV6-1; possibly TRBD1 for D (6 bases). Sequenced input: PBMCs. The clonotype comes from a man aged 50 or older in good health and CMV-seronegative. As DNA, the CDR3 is TGTGCCAGCAGGATTCCCGGACAGTTCAGGGCCCAGCATTTT. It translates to CASRIPGQFRAQHF.